What follows describes a single TCR beta chain. Its matching antigen is unknown. The donors, all of them Caucasian adults, lived in Nashville, Tennessee. This CDR3 is built from 21 residues. Method: immunoSEQ multiplex PCR; TCRdb's copy keeps in-frame clones and lacks some. The sample contains nearly 1 million clones, about three quarters of which appear only once. The data derive from a study of shared clonotypes between healthy human individuals. Study-wide points: For sorted subsets, rarefaction showed incomplete sequencing despite large depth.

This clonotype was sampled from a man between 18 and 35 years old in good health. The chain carries TRBV21-1 and TRBJ2-2; the table's D call, TRBD1, was not checked against the DNA. TRBV21-1 is tagged as a pseudogene. The sample comprised memory CD4+ T cells sorted from blood. Subset: CD45RA-negative fraction. CDR3 DNA: TGTGCCAGCAGCAAAGCGCTTTGTCGGACAGGGGCGCCTAACGACACCGGGGAGCTGTTTTTT. Translated, it gives CASSKALCRTGAPNDTGELFF.